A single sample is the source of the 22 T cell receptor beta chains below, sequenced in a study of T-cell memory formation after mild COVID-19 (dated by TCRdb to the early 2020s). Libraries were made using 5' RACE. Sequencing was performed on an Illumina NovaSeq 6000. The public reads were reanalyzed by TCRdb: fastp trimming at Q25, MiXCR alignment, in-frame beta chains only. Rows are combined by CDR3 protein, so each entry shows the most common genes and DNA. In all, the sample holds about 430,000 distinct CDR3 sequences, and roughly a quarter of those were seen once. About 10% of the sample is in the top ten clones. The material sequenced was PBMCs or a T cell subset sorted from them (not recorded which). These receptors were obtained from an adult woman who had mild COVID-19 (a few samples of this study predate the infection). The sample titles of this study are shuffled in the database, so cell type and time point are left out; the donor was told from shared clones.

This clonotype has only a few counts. In DNA form, the CDR3 reads TGTGCCAGCAGCTTAGCGGTAGCGGGCAGCACAGATACGCAGTATTTT. It encodes CASSLAVAGSTDTQYF. This chain joins TRBV7-2 and TRBJ2-3, with 7 bases fitting TRBD2. CDR1 and CDR2 (germline): SGHTA, FQGNSA. The V gene end was trimmed by 0 bases and the J gene end by 0 bases; junction bases not matched to a gene: 3. There are 16 residues in the CDR3.

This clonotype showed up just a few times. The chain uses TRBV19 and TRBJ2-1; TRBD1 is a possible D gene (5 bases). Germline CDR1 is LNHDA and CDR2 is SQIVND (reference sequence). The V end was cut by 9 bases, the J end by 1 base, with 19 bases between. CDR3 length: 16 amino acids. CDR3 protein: CASTPGGRASYNEQFF. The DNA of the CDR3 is TGTGCCAGCACGCCCGGCGGCAGGGCATCCTACAATGAGCAGTTCTTC.

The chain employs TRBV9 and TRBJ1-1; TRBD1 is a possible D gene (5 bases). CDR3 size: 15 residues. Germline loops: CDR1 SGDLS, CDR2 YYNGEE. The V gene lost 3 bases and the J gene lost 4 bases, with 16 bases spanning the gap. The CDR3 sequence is CASSAEGRKSTEAFF. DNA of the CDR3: TGTGCCAGCAGCGCTGAGGGGAGAAAGAGCACTGAAGCTTTCTTT.

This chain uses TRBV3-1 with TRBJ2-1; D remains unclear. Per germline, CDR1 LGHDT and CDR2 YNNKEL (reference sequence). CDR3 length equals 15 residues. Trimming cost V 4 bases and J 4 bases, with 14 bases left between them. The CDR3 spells CASSPSAGIYNEQFF. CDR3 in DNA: TGTGCCAGCAGCCCTTCGGCTGGGATTTACAATGAGCAGTTCTTC.

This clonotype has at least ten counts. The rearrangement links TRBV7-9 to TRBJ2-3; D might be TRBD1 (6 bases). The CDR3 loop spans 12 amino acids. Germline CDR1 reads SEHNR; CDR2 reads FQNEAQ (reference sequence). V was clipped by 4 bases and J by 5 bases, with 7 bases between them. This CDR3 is CASSSRGDTQYF. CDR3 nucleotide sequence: TGTGCCAGCAGCTCCAGGGGAGATACGCAGTATTTT.

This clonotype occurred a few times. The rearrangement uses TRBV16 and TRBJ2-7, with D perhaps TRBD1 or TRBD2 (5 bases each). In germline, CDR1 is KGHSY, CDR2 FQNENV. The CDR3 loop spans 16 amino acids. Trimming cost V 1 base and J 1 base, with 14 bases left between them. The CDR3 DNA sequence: TGTGCCAGCAGCCAATTCAGTTCGGGGCCATCCTACGAGCAGTACTTC. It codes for CASSQFSSGPSYEQYF.

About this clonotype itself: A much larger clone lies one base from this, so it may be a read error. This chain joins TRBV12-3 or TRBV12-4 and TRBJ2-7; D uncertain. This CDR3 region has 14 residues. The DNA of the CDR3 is TGTGCCAGCAGTTTGGCCAGCTTCTCCTACGAGCAGTGCTTC. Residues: CASSLASFSYEQCF.

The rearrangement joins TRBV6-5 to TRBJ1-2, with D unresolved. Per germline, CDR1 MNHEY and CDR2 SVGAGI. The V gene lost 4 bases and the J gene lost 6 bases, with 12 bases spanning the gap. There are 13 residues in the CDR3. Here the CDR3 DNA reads TGTGCCAGCAGTTTTCTGACACTTAATGGCTACACCTTC. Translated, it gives CASSFLTLNGYTF.

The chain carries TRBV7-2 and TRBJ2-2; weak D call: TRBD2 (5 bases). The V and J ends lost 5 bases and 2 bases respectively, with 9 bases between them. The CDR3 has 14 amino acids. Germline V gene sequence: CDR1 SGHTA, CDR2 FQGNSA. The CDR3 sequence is CASSADFNTGELFF. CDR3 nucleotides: TGTGCCAGCAGCGCGGACTTCAACACCGGGGAGCTGTTTTTT.

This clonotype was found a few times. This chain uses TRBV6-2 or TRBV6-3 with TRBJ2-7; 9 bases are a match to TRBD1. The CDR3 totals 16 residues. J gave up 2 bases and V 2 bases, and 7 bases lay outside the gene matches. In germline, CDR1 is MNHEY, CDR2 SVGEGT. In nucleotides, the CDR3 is TGTGCCAGCAGTTACGACGCGGGACAGGGTACCTACGAGCAGTACTTC. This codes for CASSYDAGQGTYEQYF.

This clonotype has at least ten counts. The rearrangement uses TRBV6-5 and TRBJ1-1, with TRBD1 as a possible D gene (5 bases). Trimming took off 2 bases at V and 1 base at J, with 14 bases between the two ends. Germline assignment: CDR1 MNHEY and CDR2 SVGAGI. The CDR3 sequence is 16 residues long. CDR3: CASSYRGGARNTEAFF. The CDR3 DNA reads TGTGCCAGCAGTTACAGGGGAGGGGCAAGGAACACTGAAGCTTTCTTT.

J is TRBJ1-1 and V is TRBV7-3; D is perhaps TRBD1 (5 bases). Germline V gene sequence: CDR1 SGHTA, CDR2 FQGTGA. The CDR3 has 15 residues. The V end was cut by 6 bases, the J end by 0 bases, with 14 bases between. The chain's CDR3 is CASSPFAGMNTEAFF. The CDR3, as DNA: TGTGCCAGCAGTCCATTCGCAGGGATGAACACTGAAGCTTTCTTT.

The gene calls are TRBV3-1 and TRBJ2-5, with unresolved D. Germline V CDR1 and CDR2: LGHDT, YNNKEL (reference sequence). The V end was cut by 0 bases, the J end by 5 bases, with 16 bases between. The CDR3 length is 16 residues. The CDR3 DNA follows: TGTGCCAGCAGCCAAGACCCGGCCAAGGGAAGGGAGACCCAGTACTTC. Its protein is CASSQDPAKGRETQYF.

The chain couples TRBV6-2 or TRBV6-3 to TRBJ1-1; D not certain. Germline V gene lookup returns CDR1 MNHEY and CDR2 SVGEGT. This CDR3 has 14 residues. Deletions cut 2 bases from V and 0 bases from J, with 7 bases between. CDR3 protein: CASSYALMNTEAFF. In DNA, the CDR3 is TGTGCCAGCAGTTACGCCCTCATGAACACTGAAGCTTTCTTT.

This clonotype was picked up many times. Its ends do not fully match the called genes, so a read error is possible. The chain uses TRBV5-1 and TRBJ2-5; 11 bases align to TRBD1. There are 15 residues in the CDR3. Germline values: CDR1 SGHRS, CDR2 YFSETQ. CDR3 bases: TGTGCCAGCAGTTTGGGGACAGGGGGAAGAGAGACCCAGTACTTC. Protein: CASSLGTGGRETQYF.

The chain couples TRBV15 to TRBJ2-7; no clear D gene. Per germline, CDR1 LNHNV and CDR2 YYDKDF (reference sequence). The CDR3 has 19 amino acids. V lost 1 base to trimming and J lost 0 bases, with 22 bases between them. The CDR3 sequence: CATSRVTPAEDRVSYEQYF. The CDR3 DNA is TGTGCCACCAGCAGAGTGACCCCCGCCGAGGACCGAGTCTCCTACGAGCAGTACTTC.

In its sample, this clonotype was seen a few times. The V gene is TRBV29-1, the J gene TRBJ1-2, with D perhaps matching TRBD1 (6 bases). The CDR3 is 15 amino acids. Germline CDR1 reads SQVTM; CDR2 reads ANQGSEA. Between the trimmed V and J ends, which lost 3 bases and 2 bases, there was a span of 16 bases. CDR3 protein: CSVDKGGGANYGYTF. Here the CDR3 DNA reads TGCAGCGTTGATAAGGGTGGGGGCGCGAACTATGGCTACACCTTC.

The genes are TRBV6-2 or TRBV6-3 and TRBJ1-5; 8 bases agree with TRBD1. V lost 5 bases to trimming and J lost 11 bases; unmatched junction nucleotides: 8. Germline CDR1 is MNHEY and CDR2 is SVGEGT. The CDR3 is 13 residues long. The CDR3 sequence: CASSRQGIQAQHF. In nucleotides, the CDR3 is TGTGCCAGCAGTCGACAGGGGATCCAAGCCCAGCATTTT.

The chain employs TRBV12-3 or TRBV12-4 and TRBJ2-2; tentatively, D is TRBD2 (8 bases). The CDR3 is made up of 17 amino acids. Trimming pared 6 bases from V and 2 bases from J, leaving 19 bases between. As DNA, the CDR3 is TGTGCCAGCAGCCCCGGGAGGGGGCTTGAAAACACCGGGGAGCTGTTTTTT. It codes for CASSPGRGLENTGELFF.

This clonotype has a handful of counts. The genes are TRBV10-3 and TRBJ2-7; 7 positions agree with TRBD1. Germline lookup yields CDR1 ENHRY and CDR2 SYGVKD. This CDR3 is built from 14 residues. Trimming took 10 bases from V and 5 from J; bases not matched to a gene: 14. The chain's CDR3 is CASAVGQGVNEQYF. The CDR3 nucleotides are TGTGCCAGTGCTGTGGGCCAGGGGGTGAACGAGCAGTACTTC.

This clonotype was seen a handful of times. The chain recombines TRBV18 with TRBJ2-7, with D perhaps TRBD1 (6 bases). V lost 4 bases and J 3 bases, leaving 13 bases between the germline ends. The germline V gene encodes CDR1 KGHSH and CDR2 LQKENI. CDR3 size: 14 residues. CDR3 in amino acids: CASSQNRDDYEQYF. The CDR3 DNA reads TGTGCCAGCTCACAAAACAGGGACGACTACGAGCAGTACTTC. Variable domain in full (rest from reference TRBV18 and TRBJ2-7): NAGVMQNPRHLVRRRGQEARLRCSPMKGHSHVYWYRQLPEEGLKFMVYLQKENIIDESGMPKERFSAEFPKEGPSILRIQQVVRGDSAAYFCASSQNRDDYEQYFGPGTRLTVT.

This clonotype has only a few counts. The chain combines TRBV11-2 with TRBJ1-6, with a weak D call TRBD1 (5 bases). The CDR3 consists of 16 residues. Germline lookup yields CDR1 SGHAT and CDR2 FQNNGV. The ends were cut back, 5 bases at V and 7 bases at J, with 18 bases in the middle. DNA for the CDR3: TGTGCCAGCAGCCACCGGGGCCTCGCCCCCAATTCACCCCTCCACTTT. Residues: CASSHRGLAPNSPLHF.